One sample yielded the 10 T cell receptor beta chains listed below, sequenced in a study of blood T cell repertoires in COVID-19. The method was immunoSEQ multiplex PCR; TCRdb's version includes in-frame clones alone and lacks a portion of them. The data show under 300,000 clones, with 70% to 90% seen just once and approximately 2% held by the top ten. Sequenced: PBMCs or T cells enriched from blood (not recorded which). These receptors originate from a woman between 45 and 65 years old who had recovered from COVID-19.

The V gene is TRBV5-1, the J gene TRBJ1-1; possibly TRBD1 for D (5 bases). Trimming took off 1 base at V and 0 bases at J, with 10 bases between the two ends. The CDR3 totals 15 residues. Germline V gene data show CDR1 as SGHRS and CDR2 as YFSETQ. In DNA form, the CDR3 reads TGCGCCAGCAGCTTGCTGGGGCAGATGAACACTGAAGCTTTCTTT. Amino acids: CASSLLGQMNTEAFF.

This clone was counted once. The V gene is TRBV13, the J gene TRBJ1-1; 7 bases align to TRBD1. This CDR3 has 13 amino acids. Trimming at V came to 1 base and at J to 7 bases, leaving 3 bases not matched to a gene. Germline CDR1 PRHDT, CDR2 FYEKMQ (reference sequence). The CDR3 region has the DNA TGTGCCAGCAGCTTAGCAGGGGGAGGTGAAGCTTTCTTT. Protein product: CASSLAGGGEAFF.

The chain combines TRBV14 with TRBJ2-7; TRBD2 matches 11 bases. Germline V gene sequence: CDR1 SGHDN, CDR2 FVKESK. CDR3 length equals 15 residues. The V segment lost 2 bases and the J segment 2 bases; nucleotides outside the gene matches: 2. The CDR3, as DNA: TGTGCCAGCAGCCAACGACTAGCGGGAACCTACGAGCAGTACTTC. As protein: CASSQRLAGTYEQYF.

J is TRBJ2-6 and V is TRBV5-1; D is ambiguous. The CDR3 length is 14 residues. Per germline, CDR1 SGHRS and CDR2 YFSETQ. V shed 8 bases and J shed 2 bases, with 11 bases lying between them. The chain's CDR3 is CASSSEAGANVLTF. CDR3 coding DNA: TGCGCCAGTTCGTCAGAGGCTGGGGCCAACGTCCTGACTTTC.

This chain connects TRBV14 to TRBJ2-1; perhaps TRBD2 as D (6 bases). Between the trimmed V and J ends, which lost 0 bases and 12 bases, there was a span of 12 bases. The CDR3 loop spans 13 amino acids. The germline CDR1 and CDR2 sequences are SGHDN and FVKESK. CDR3 loop: CASSQDLAGRQFF. Here the CDR3 DNA reads TGTGCCAGCAGCCAAGATTTGGCGGGACGGCAGTTCTTC.

The V call is TRBV28, the J call TRBJ1-2; 9 bases fit TRBD1. The CDR3 contains 16 residues. Germline CDR1 reads MDHEN; CDR2 reads SYDVKM. Losses at the gene ends were 3 bases for V and 8 bases for J; bases not matched to a gene: 13. CDR3 DNA sequence: TGTGCCAGCAGTTTGGCATTACAGGGGGCTTTCGAAGGCTACACCTTC. Translation: CASSLALQGAFEGYTF.

The chain uses TRBV28 and TRBJ1-2, with TRBD1 matching over 7 bases. CDR1 and CDR2 from the germline V gene are MDHEN and SYDVKM. V lost 3 bases to trimming and J lost 8 bases; unmatched junction nucleotides: 12. The length of the CDR3 is 15 residues. The CDR3 coding sequence is TGTGCCAGCAGTTTCCCTAGGGGGCGGAAAGGAGGCTACACCTTC. It translates to CASSFPRGRKGGYTF.

The chain carries TRBV27 and TRBJ1-3, with a tentative D call TRBD1 (5 bases). CDR1 and CDR2 (germline): MNHEY, SMNVEV (reference sequence). This CDR3 is built from 13 residues. V lost 3 bases and J lost 8, with 11 bases in between. The CDR3 region is CASSFLPGHTIYF. Written as DNA, the CDR3 is TGTGCCAGCAGTTTTCTGCCAGGGCACACCATATATTTT.

The genes are TRBV5-1 and TRBJ1-1; 10 nucleotides line up with TRBD1. Germline CDR1 and CDR2: SGHRS and YFSETQ. This CDR3 spans 17 amino acids. Trimming took 0 bases from V and 3 from J; bases not matched to a gene: 8. This CDR3 is CASSLGTGGRRDTEAFF. CDR3 coding DNA: TGCGCCAGCAGCTTGGGGACAGGGGGTAGGAGGGACACTGAAGCTTTCTTT.

The V gene is TRBV3-1 (or the pseudogene TRBV3-2), the J gene TRBJ2-2, with D perhaps TRBD2 (5 bases). Germline V gene lookup returns CDR1 LGHDT and CDR2 YNNKEL (reference sequence). The CDR3 totals 13 residues. Trimming cost V 6 bases and J 5 bases, with 10 bases left between them. The CDR3 DNA is TGTGCCAGCAGACCAACGGGAACCGGGGAGCTGTTTTTT. Translating it yields CASRPTGTGELFF.